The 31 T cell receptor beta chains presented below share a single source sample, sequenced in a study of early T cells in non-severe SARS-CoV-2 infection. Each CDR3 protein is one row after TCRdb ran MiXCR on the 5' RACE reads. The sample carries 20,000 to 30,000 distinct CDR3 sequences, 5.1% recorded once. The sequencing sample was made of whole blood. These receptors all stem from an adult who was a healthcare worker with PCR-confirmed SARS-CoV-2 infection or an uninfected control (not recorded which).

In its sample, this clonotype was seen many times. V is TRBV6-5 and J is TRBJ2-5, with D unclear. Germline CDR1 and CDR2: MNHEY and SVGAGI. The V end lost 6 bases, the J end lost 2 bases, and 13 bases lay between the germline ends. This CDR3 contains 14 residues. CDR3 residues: CASRESGRQETQYF. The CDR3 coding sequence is TGTGCCAGCAGGGAGTCGGGCAGACAAGAGACCCAGTACTTC.

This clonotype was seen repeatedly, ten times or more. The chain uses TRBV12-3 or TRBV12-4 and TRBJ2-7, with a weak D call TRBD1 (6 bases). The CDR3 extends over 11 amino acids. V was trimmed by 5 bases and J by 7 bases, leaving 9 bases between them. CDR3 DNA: TGTGCCAGCAGTGTACAGGGTGAGCAGTACTTC. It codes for CASSVQGEQYF.

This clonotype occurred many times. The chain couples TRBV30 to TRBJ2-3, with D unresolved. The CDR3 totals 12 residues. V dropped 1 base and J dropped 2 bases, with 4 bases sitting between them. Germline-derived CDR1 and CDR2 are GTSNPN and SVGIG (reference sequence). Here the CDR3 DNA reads TGTGCCTGGAGTGCATCCACAGATACGCAGTATTTT. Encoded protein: CAWSASTDTQYF.

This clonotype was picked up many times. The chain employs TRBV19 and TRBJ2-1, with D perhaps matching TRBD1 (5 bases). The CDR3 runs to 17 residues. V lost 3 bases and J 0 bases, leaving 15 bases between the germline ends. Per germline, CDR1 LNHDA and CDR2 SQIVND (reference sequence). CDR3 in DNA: TGTGCCAGTAGTATCAATCAACAGGCCACCTCCTACAATGAGCAGTTCTTC. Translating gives CASSINQQATSYNEQFF.

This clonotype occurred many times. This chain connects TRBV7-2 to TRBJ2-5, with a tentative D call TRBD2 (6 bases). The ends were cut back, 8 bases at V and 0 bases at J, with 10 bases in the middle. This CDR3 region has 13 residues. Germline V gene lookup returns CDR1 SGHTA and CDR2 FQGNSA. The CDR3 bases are TGTGCCAGCGCGGGGAAGTACCAAGAGACCCAGTACTTC. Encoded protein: CASAGKYQETQYF.

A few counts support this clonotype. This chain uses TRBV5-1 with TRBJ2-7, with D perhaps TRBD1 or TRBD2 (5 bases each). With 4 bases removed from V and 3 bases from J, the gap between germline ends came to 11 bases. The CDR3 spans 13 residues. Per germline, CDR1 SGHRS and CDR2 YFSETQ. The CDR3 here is CASSLGPLYEQYF. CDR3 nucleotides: TGCGCCAGCAGCCTGGGACCGCTCTACGAGCAGTACTTC.

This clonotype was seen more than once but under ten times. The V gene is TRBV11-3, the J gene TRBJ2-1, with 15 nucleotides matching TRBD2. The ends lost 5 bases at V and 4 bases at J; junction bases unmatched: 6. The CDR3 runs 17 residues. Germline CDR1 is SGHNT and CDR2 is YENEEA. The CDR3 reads CASSPRTSGGGYNEQFF. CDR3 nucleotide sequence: TGTGCCAGCAGCCCCCGGACTAGCGGGGGGGGTTACAATGAGCAGTTCTTC.

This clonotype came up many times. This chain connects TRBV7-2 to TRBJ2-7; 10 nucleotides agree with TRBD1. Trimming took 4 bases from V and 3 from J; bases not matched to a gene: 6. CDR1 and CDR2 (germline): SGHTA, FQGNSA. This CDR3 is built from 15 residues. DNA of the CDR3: TGTGCCAGCAGCTCGGGACAGGGGATATACTACGAGCAGTACTTC. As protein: CASSSGQGIYYEQYF. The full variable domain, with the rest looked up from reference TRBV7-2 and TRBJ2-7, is GAGVSQSPSNKVTEKGKDVELRCDPISGHTALYWYRQSLGQGLEFLIYFQGNSAPDKSGLPSDRFSAERTGGSVSTLTIQRTQQEDSAVYLCASSSGQGIYYEQYFGPGTRLTVT.

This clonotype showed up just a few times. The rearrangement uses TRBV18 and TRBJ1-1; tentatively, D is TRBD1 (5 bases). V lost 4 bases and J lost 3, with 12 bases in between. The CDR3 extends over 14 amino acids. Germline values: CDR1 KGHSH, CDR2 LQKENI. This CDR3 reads CASSRQGGDTEAFF. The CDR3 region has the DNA TGTGCCAGCTCACGTCAGGGAGGGGACACTGAAGCTTTCTTT.

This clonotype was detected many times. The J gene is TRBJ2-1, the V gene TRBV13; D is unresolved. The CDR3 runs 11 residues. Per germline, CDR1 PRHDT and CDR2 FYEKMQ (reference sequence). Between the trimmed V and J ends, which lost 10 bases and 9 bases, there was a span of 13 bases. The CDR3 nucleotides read TGTGCCACCGCCCTCGGCGGTGAGCAGTTCTTC. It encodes CATALGGEQFF.

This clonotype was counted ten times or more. The CDR3 region is CAISLDTFTSPLHF. The CDR3 DNA reads as TGTGCCATCAGCCTTGACACGTTCACTTCACCCCTCCACTTT. V usage is TRBV10-3 and J usage is TRBJ1-6; D is ambiguous. Germline assignment: CDR1 ENHRY and CDR2 SYGVKD. The CDR3 is made up of 14 amino acids. Trimming left V 6 bases short and J 9 bases short, with 15 bases between.

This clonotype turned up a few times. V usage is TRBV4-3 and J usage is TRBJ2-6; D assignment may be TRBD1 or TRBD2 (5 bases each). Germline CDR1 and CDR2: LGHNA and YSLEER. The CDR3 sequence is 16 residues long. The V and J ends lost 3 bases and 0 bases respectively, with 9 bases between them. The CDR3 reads CASSQGTGSGANVLTF. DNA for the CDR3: TGCGCCAGCAGCCAGGGGACGGGCTCTGGGGCCAACGTCCTGACTTTC.

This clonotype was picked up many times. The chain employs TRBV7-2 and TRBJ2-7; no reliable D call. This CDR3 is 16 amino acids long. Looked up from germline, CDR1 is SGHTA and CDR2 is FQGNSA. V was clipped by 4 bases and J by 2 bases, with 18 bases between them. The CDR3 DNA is TGTGCCAGCAGCTGGGGATCAGGATACATTCCCTACGAGCAGTACTTC. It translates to CASSWGSGYIPYEQYF. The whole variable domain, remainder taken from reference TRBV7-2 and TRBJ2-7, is GAGVSQSPSNKVTEKGKDVELRCDPISGHTALYWYRQSLGQGLEFLIYFQGNSAPDKSGLPSDRFSAERTGGSVSTLTIQRTQQEDSAVYLCASSWGSGYIPYEQYFGPGTRLTVT.

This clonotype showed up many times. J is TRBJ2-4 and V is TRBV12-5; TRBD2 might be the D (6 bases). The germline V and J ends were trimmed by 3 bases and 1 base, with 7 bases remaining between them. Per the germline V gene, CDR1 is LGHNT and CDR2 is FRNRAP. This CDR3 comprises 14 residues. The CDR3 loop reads CASGFGGAKNIQYF. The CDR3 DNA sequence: TGTGCTAGTGGTTTTGGGGGGGCCAAAAACATTCAGTACTTC.

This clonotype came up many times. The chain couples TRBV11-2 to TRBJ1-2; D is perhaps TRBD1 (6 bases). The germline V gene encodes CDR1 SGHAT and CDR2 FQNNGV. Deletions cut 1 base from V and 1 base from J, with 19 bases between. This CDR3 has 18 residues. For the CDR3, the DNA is TGTGCCAGCAGCTTAGTTCGGGCGAACAGGGATAATAACTATGGCTACACCTTC. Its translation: CASSLVRANRDNNYGYTF.

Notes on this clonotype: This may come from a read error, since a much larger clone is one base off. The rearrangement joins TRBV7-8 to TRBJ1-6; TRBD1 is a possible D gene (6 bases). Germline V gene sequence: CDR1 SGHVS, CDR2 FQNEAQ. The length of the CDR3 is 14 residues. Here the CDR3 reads CASSLQGWNSSLHF. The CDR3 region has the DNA TGTGCCAGCAGCTTACAGGGGTGGAATTCATCCCTCCACTTT.

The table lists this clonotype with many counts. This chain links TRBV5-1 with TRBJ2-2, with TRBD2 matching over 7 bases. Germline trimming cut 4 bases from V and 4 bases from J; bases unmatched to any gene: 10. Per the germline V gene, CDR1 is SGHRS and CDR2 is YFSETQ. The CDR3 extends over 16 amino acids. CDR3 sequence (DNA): TGCGCCAGCAGCCCACCTACTAGCGCGGGCACCGGGGAGCTGTTTTTT. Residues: CASSPPTSAGTGELFF.

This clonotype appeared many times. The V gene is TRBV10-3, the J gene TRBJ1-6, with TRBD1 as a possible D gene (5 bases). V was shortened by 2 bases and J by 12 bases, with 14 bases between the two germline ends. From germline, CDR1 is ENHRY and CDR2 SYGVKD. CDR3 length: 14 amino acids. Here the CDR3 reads CAISEGSRVEPLHF. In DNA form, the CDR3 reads TGTGCCATCAGTGAGGGGAGCAGGGTGGAACCCCTCCACTTT.

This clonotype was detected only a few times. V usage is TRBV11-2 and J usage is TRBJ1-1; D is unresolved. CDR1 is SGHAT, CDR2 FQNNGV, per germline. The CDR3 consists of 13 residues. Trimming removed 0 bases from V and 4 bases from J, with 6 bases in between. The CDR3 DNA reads TGTGCCAGCAGCTTAGAGGCCGGCACTGAAGCTTTCTTT. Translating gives CASSLEAGTEAFF.

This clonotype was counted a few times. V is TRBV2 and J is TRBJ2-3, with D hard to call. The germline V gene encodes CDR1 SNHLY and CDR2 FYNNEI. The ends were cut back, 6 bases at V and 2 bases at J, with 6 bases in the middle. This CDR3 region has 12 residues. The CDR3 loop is CASRGSTDTQYF. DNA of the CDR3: TGTGCCAGCAGGGGGTCCACAGATACGCAGTATTTT.

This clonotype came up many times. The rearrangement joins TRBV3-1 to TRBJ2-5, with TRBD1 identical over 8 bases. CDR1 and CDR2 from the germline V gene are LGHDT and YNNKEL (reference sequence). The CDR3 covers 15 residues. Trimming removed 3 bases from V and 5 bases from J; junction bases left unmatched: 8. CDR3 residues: CASSQLDRVVETQYF. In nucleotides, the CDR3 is TGTGCCAGCAGCCAGCTGGACAGGGTCGTGGAGACCCAGTACTTC.

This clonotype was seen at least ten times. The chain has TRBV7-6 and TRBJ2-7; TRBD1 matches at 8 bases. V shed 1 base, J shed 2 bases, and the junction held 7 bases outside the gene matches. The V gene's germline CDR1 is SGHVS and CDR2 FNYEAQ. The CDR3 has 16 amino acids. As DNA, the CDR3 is TGTGCCAGCAGCTTAGGGGACAGGATTTCAACCTACGAGCAGTACTTC. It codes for CASSLGDRISTYEQYF.

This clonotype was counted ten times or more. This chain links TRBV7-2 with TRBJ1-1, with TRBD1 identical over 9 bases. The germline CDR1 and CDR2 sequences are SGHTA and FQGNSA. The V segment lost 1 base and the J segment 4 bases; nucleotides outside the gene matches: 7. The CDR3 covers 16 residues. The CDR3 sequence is CASSLVGGTGITEAFF. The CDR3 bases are TGTGCCAGCAGCTTAGTGGGTGGGACAGGGATCACTGAAGCTTTCTTT.

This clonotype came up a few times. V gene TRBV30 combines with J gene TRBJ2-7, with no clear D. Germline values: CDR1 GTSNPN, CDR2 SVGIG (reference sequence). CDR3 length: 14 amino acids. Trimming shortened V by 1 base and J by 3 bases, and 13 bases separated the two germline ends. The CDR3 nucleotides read TGTGCCTGGAGTGAAGGGTGGACGAACTACGAGCAGTACTTC. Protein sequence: CAWSEGWTNYEQYF.

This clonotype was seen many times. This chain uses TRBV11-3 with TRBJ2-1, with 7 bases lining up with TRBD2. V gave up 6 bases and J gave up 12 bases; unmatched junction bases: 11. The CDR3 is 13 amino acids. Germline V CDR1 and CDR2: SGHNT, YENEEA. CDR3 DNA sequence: TGTGCCAGCAGTACCGCAATTGGGAGGGGGCAGTTCTTC. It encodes CASSTAIGRGQFF. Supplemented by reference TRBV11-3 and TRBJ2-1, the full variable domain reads EAGVVQSPRYKIIEKKQPVAFWCNPISGHNTLYWYLQNLGQGPELLIRYENEEAVDDSQLPKDRFSAERLKGVDSTLKIQPAELGDSAVYLCASSTAIGRGQFFGPGTRLTVL.

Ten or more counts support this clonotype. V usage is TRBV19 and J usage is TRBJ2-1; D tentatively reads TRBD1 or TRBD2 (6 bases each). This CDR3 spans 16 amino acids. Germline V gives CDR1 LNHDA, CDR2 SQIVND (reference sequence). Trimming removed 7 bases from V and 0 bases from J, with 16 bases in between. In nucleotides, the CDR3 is TGTGCCAGTACGAATAGGGGGAGGAGCTCCTACAATGAGCAGTTCTTC. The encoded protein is CASTNRGRSSYNEQFF.

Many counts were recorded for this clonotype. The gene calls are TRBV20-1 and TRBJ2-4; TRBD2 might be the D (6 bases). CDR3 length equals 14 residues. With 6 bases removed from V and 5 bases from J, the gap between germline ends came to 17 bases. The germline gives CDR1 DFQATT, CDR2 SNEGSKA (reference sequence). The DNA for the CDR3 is TGCAGTGCCGGGGGACGCCTCGGGGAAAACATTCAGTACTTC. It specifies CSAGGRLGENIQYF.

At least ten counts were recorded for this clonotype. DNA of the CDR3: TGTGCCTGGGCAAGTGGGGGTCCTTCTAGGACTGAAGCTTTCTTT. Residues: CAWASGGPSRTEAFF. The chain employs TRBV30 and TRBJ1-1; D may be TRBD1 (5 bases). The V end lost 5 bases, the J end lost 5 bases, and 21 bases lay between the germline ends. This CDR3 has 15 residues. Germline V gives CDR1 GTSNPN, CDR2 SVGIG (reference sequence).

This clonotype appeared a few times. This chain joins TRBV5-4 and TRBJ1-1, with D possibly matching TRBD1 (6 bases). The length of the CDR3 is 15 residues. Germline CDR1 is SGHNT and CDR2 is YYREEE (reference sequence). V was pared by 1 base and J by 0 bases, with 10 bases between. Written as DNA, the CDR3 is TGTGCCAGCAGCTTGAGGAGGACAGTGAACACTGAAGCTTTCTTT. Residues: CASSLRRTVNTEAFF.

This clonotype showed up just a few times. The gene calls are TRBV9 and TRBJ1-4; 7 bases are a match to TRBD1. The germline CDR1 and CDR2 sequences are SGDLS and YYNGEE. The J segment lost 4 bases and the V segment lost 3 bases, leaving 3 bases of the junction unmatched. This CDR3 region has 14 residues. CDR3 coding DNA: TGTGCCAGCAGCGGCGACAGGGTTAATGAAAAACTGTTTTTT. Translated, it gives CASSGDRVNEKLFF.

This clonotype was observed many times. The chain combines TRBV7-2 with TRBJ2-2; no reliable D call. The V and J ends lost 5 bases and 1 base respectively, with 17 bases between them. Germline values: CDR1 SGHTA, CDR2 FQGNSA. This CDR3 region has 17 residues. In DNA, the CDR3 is TGTGCCAGCAGCCTACTGCCGGGTCGGCTGAACACCGGGGAGCTGTTTTTT. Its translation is CASSLLPGRLNTGELFF.